A selection of T cell receptor beta chains follows, all from one sample in a study of CD8 T cells in ankylosing spondylitis. TCRdb reprocessed the 5' RACE reads with MiXCR, giving one entry per CDR3 protein. The sample shows hundreds of thousands of distinct CDR3 sequences, under 20% of them seen only once. The sequenced sample consisted of blood, either unsorted or a sorted T cell fraction (not recorded which). The receptor source for this set is a male donor with ankylosing spondylitis. The CDR3 runs from the conserved cysteine through the conserved F or W. The D gene is left open where the match is weak. Not every row has a clone size; where given, it reads once, few, many or a size class.

v_gene	j_gene	abundance	d_gene	CDR3nt	CDR3aa
TRBV3-1	TRBJ2-3	few	-	TGTGCCAGCAGGGTGTGGGGGGAAGCAGATACGCAGTATTTT	CASRVWGEADTQYF
TRBV18	TRBJ2-3	-	-	TGTGCCAGCTCGTCTAGTTCCCGGTTCTTGGGTGGCACAGATACGCAGTATTTT	CASSSSSRFLGGTDTQYF
TRBV21-1	TRBJ2-7	few	-	TGTGCCAGCAGCAAAGACGCCCTAGCGGGTGGTTCCTACGAGCAGTACTTC	CASSKDALAGGSYEQYF
TRBV5-1	TRBJ2-7	many	-	TGCGCCAGCAGCTTGGAGGGACGGGGCTCCTACGAGCAGTACTTC	CASSLEGRGSYEQYF
TRBV12-3/TRBV12-4	TRBJ2-1	many	TRBD1	TGTGCCAGCAGTTTACGCGGACAGGAAACTTTATACAATGAGCAGTTCTTC	CASSLRGQETLYNEQFF
TRBV27	TRBJ2-2	few	TRBD2	TGTGCCAGCACCCTGGGACTAGGGGTCGGGGAGCTGTTTTTT	CASTLGLGVGELFF
TRBV6-2/TRBV6-3	TRBJ2-3	many	TRBD1	TGTGCCAGCAGCCCCGGGACAGGGAGGAAATGGGGTCAGGATCGGACAGATACGCAGTATTTT	CASSPGTGRKWGQDRTDTQYF
TRBV12-3/TRBV12-4	TRBJ1-2	many	TRBD1	TGTGCCAGCAGTTCCAGACAGGGTTACGACTATGGCTACACCTTC	CASSSRQGYDYGYTF
TRBV25-1	TRBJ2-3	-	TRBD2	TGTGCCAGCAGTGATATAGCGGGAATCGGCACAGATACGCAGTATTTT	CASSDIAGIGTDTQYF
TRBV5-1	TRBJ2-4	few	-	TGCGCCAGCAGCTTGGGGGACGGAGCCAAAAACATTCAGTACTTC	CASSLGDGAKNIQYF
TRBV12-3/TRBV12-4	TRBJ2-2	-	TRBD1	TGTGCCAGCAGTAGGGGGACAGGGCGGATCGGGGAGCTGTTTTTT	CASSRGTGRIGELFF
TRBV5-1	TRBJ1-6	many	-	TGCGCCAGCAGCTCACAGGGAAGTTCACCCCTCCACTTT	CASSSQGSSPLHF
TRBV30	TRBJ2-3	-	TRBD2	TGTGCCTGGAGTGATGGCGGGAGGCGGACAGATACGCAGTATTTT	CAWSDGGRRTDTQYF
TRBV7-9	TRBJ1-2	few	-	TGTGCCAGCAGCCGAGGCCATGGCAGCTATGGCTACACCTTC	CASSRGHGSYGYTF
TRBV10-3	TRBJ1-1	few	TRBD1	TGTGCCATCAGTGAGTCGAGTCCAGGGGGGTTGAACACTGAAGCTTTCTTT	CAISESSPGGLNTEAFF
TRBV18	TRBJ2-1	-	-	TGTGCCAGCTCACCACCGGGAGTGATTGCCAGCTCCTACAATGAGCAGTTCTTC	CASSPPGVIASSYNEQFF
TRBV11-2	TRBJ2-7	-	-	TGTGCCAGCAGCTTGGGCCAGGCCCTCTACGAGCAGTACTTC	CASSLGQALYEQYF
TRBV27	TRBJ2-2	few	-	TGTGCCAGCAACCGCCCAGGTACCGGGGAGCTGTTTTTT	CASNRPGTGELFF
TRBV20-1	TRBJ2-7	few	-	TGCAGTGCCCTAGGGTACGAGCAGTACTTC	CSALGYEQYF
TRBV5-1	TRBJ2-3	many	TRBD2	TGCGCCAGCCGTAAGGGTAGCGGGAGTGCAGATACGCAGTATTTT	CASRKGSGSADTQYF
TRBV5-4	TRBJ2-1	-	TRBD2	TGTGCCAGCAGGGCCCCTAGCGGGGCTTACAATGAGCAGTTCTTC	CASRAPSGAYNEQFF
TRBV7-9	TRBJ2-5	few	-	TGTGCCAGCAGCTTGAGTGAACAGACCCAGTACTTC	CASSLSEQTQYF
TRBV5-1	TRBJ2-3	-	-	TGCGCCAGCAGCTTGGCCCGAATCAGCACAGATACGCAGTATTTT	CASSLARISTDTQYF
TRBV29-1	TRBJ2-7	many	-	TGCAGCGTACGTAAGGGGTCGCCCACTTCGGAGCAGTACTTC	CSVRKGSPTSEQYF
TRBV6-1	TRBJ1-5	few	-	TGTGCCAGCAGACTAGGGAAGGATCAGCCCCAGCATTTT	CASRLGKDQPQHF
TRBV3-1	TRBJ2-7	-	-	TGTGCCAGCAGCCAAGGGGGACTTCCCTACGAGCAGTACTTC	CASSQGGLPYEQYF
TRBV18	TRBJ2-7	-	TRBD2	TGTGCCAGCTCACCCCTGGGGACTAGCGGGAACGAGCAGTACTTC	CASSPLGTSGNEQYF
TRBV5-1	TRBJ2-7	-	-	TGCGCCAGCAGCTTGGCTGCAGGGCAAGGCGAGCAGTACTTC	CASSLAAGQGEQYF
TRBV20-1	TRBJ1-1	-	-	TGCAGTGCTACGAGACAGACGAACACTGAAGCTTTCTTT	CSATRQTNTEAFF
TRBV2	TRBJ2-1	-	TRBD2	TGTGCCAGCCGTTTAAGAAGCGGGAGGGGCGATGAGCAGTTCTTC	CASRLRSGRGDEQFF
TRBV11-3	TRBJ2-3	-	-	TGTGCCAGCAGCCCAGGGGATATTACAGATACGCAGTATTTT	CASSPGDITDTQYF
TRBV6-1	TRBJ1-4	-	-	TGTGCCAGCAGACAGACTCCTAATGAAAAACTGTTTTTT	CASRQTPNEKLFF
TRBV12-5	TRBJ1-2	-	TRBD1	TGTGCTAGTGCCCCGGACAGGGATTATGGCTACACCTTC	CASAPDRDYGYTF
TRBV5-6	TRBJ2-5	-	TRBD2	TGTGCCAGCAGCGAGTTCAGCGGGGGGAAGCAAGAGACCCAGTACTTC	CASSEFSGGKQETQYF
TRBV6-6	TRBJ2-5	few	-	TGTGCCAGCAGACGGGACTTCCAAGAGACCCAGTACTTC	CASRRDFQETQYF
TRBV9	TRBJ2-5	-	TRBD2	TGTGCCAGCAGCGCCGTCGCCACTAGCGGAAAAGAGACCCAGTACTTC	CASSAVATSGKETQYF
TRBV12-3/TRBV12-4	TRBJ1-5	many	TRBD1	TGTGCCAGCAGTTGGGACAGGCAGCCCCAGCATTTT	CASSWDRQPQHF
TRBV5-1	TRBJ2-2	many	-	TGCGCCACCAAGACGGAAACGAACACCGGGGAGCTGTTTTTT	CATKTETNTGELFF
TRBV6-5	TRBJ1-1	many	-	TGTGCCAGCAGTTACTCCTCGGGGCTGAACACTGAAGCTTTCTTT	CASSYSSGLNTEAFF
TRBV6-1	TRBJ2-2	-	-	TGTGCCAGCAGCCTCAGGCCGGGGGCGAGGGCCGGGGAGCTGTTTTTT	CASSLRPGARAGELFF
TRBV3-1	TRBJ2-2	few	TRBD2	TGTGCCAGCAGCCACCGACTAGCGGGGGTTAACACCGGGGAGCTGTTTTTT	CASSHRLAGVNTGELFF
TRBV7-9	TRBJ2-1	few	TRBD1	TGTGCCAGCAGCTCGAATTGGCCAGGGGGAAATGAGCAGTTCTTC	CASSSNWPGGNEQFF
TRBV4-2	TRBJ2-1	-	TRBD2	TGTGCCAGCAGCCAAAACCTCGGGGGGGGGAACTACAATGAGCAGTTCTTC	CASSQNLGGGNYNEQFF
TRBV5-6	TRBJ2-3	-	-	TGTGCCAGCAGCTTCAGCAGGGTCTCCACAGATACGCAGTATTTT	CASSFSRVSTDTQYF
TRBV7-9	TRBJ2-7	few	TRBD2	TGTGCCAGCGAGCGGGAGTTCGAGCAGTACTTC	CASEREFEQYF
TRBV9	TRBJ2-6	few	-	TGTGCCAGCAGCGTCGGGCCAGGGACAAGTTCTGGGGCCAACGTCCTGACTTTC	CASSVGPGTSSGANVLTF
TRBV6-1	TRBJ1-2	-	-	TGTGCCAGCGAATTCTCAGTGTTTAACTATGGCTACACCTTC	CASEFSVFNYGYTF
TRBV3-1	TRBJ2-7	many	-	TGTGCCAGCAGCCAAGAAACCGTATCGGGGGTCGGCGAGCAGTACTTC	CASSQETVSGVGEQYF
TRBV20-1	TRBJ1-2	-	TRBD1	TGCAGTGCTACCGGACAGGGGGACCATGGCTACACCTTC	CSATGQGDHGYTF
TRBV7-2	TRBJ2-7	few	-	TGTGCCAGCAGCCGTCCCAACACCTACGAGCAGTACTTC	CASSRPNTYEQYF
TRBV20-1	TRBJ1-4	-	TRBD1	TGCAGTGCTCCCAGGGGGCCGGATGAAAAACTGTTTTTT	CSAPRGPDEKLFF